This TCR beta chain appears in the sequencing data of a study of cytomegalovirus exposure and HLA in healthy donors. General study results and limits: An analysis done earlier found most TCR beta V segments productive about 90% or about 30% of the time. It was in a later analysis that TCR association rates were seen to vary by HLA locus, highest for DRB1 and lowest for HLA-C. It was confirmed in vitro that a few of the CMV-associated chains were specific for CMV antigens.

PCR employed 60 Vbeta and 13 Jbeta primers. The assay was immunoSEQ multiplex PCR, and TCRdb's table has in-frame clones only and misses some. The sample contains 150,000 to 200,000 clones, around 74% of which appear only once. Concerning this clone: As yet, its antigen is unknown.

There are 13 residues in the CDR3. The V segment lost 5 bases and the J segment 2 bases; nucleotides outside the gene matches: 0. Looked up from germline, CDR1 is MNHEY and CDR2 is SMNVEV (reference sequence). This receptor was identified in a female donor in good health and CMV-seronegative. Sequenced input: PBMCs. The chain couples TRBV27 to TRBJ2-7; TRBD2 aligns across 10 bases. The CDR3 loop reads CASSGTSAYEQYF. In DNA form, the CDR3 reads TGTGCCAGCAGTGGGACTAGCGCCTACGAGCAGTACTTC.